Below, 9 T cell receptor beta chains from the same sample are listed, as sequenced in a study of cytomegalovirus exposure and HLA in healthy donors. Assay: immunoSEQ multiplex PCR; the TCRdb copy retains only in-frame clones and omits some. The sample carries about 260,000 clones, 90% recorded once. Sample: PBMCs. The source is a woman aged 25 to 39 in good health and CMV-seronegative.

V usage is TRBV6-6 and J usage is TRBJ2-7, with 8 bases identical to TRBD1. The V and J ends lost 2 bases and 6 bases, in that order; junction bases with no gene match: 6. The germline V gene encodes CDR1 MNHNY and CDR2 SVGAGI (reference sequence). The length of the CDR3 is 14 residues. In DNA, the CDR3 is TGTGCCAGCAGTTACGGGGGACAGGTCAGCGAGCAGTACTTC. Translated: CASSYGGQVSEQYF.

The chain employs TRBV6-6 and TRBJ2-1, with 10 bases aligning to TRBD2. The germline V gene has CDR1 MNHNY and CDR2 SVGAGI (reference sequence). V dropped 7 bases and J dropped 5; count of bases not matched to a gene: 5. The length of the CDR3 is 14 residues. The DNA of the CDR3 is TGTGCCAGCATCCTAGCGGGAGCTAACAATGAGCAGTTCTTC. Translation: CASILAGANNEQFF.

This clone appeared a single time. CDR3 DNA: TGTGCCAGCAGACCGTTGCGGGGGAGGGAAGAGACCCAGTACTTC. Translation gives CASRPLRGREETQYF. The chain couples TRBV11-2 to TRBJ2-5; 7 bases fit TRBD2. This CDR3 is 15 amino acids long. After removal of 6 bases from V and 3 bases from J, the junction contained 10 bases not matched to a gene. The germline gives CDR1 SGHAT, CDR2 FQNNGV. The full variable domain, in which reference TRBV11-2 and TRBJ2-5 provide the parts outside the CDR3, is EAGVAQSPRYKIIEKRQSVAFWCNPISGHATLYWYQQILGQGPKLLIQFQNNGVVDDSQLPKDRFSAERLKGVDSTLKIQPAKLEDSAVYLCASRPLRGREETQYFGPGTRLLVL.

The CDR3 region has the DNA TGTGCCAGCAGTTTATGGGGCTCCCAAGGTGAGCAGTACTTC. Amino acids: CASSLWGSQGEQYF. The chain couples TRBV27 to TRBJ2-7, with D perhaps matching TRBD1 (5 bases). Germline values: CDR1 MNHEY, CDR2 SMNVEV (reference sequence). Trimming took off 1 base at V and 7 bases at J, with 14 bases between the two ends. CDR3 length: 14 residues.

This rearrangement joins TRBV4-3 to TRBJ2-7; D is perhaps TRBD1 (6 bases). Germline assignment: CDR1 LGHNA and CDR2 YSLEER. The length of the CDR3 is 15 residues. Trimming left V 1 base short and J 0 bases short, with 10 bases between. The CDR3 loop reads CASSQGQAGSYEQYF. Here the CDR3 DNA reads TGCGCCAGCAGCCAAGGACAGGCTGGCTCCTACGAGCAGTACTTC.

The CDR3 loop reads CASSTRGVSYEQYF. The DNA for the CDR3 is TGTGCCAGCAGTACCCGAGGGGTGTCCTACGAGCAGTACTTC. The V and J genes are TRBV11-2 and TRBJ2-7, with D tentatively TRBD1 or TRBD2 (5 bases each). Germline values: CDR1 SGHAT, CDR2 FQNNGV. The CDR3 runs 14 residues. Trimming stripped 6 bases from V and 1 base from J, with 13 bases between.

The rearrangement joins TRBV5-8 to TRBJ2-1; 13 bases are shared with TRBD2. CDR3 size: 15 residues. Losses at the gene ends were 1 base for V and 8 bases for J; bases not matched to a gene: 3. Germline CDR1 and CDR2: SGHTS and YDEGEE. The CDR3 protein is CASSLSGLAGDEQFF. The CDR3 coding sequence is TGTGCCAGCAGCTTGTCCGGACTAGCGGGAGATGAGCAGTTCTTC.

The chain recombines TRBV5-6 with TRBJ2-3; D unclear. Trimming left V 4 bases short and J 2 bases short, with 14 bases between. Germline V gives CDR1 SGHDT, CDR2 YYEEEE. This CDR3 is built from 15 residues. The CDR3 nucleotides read TGTGCCAGCAGCCTCCGATTCAGCCCCACAGATACGCAGTATTTT. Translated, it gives CASSLRFSPTDTQYF.

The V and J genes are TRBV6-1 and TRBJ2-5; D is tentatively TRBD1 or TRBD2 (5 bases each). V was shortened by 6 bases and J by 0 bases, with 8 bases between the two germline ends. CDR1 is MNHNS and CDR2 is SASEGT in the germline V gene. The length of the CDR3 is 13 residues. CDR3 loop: CASRGEYQETQYF. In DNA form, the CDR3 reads TGTGCCAGCAGGGGGGAGTACCAAGAGACCCAGTACTTC.